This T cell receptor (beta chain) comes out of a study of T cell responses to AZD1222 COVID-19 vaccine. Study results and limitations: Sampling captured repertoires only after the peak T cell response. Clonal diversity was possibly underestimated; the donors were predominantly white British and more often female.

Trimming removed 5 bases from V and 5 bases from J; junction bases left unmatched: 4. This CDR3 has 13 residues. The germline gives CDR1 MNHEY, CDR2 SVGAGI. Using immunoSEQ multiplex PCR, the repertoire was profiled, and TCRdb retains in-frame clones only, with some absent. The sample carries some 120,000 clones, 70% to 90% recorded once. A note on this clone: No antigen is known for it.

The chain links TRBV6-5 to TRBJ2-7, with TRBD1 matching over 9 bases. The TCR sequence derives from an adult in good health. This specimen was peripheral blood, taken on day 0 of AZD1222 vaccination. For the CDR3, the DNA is TGTGCCAGCAGTCCCGGGACAGGGAACGAGCAGTACTTC. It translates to CASSPGTGNEQYF.